The 7 T cell receptor beta chains below all came from one sample that was sequenced in a study of human T cells and chemical hapten exposure (dated by TCRdb to the early 2020s). Libraries were made using RACE. Sequencing was performed on a NextSeq 500. TCRdb reprocessing: public reads trimmed at Q25 with fastp, clones called with MiXCR, in-frame beta chains kept. Here each entry gathers all rows of one CDR3 protein and keeps the most common genes and DNA. This sample comprises tens of thousands of distinct CDR3 sequences, 10% to 12% of them detected only once. The ten largest clones capture around 3.8% of the sample. The time point label on this specimen signifies: patch test 3, about 24 weeks after DPC sensitization. The sample's treatment or condition label, decoded: therapeutic diphenylcyclopropenone sensitization with weekly scalp DPC. Source: whole blood, taken in connection with sensitization to the hapten diphenylcyclopropenone (DPC). All receptors derive from a woman aged 50 to 60 with alopecia areata. Some clones in this sample may be carry-over from other donors' samples.

With regard to this clonotype: A much bigger clone sits one base away, suggesting this may be a read error. The chain recombines TRBV3-1 with TRBJ2-3; D gene uncertain. Germline CDR1 reads LGHDT; CDR2 reads YNNKEL (reference sequence). The CDR3 is 15 amino acids. V shed 7 bases and J shed 1 base, with 15 bases lying between them. CDR3 nucleotide sequence: TGTGCCAGCAACTCGAACGCCCTGGGCACAGATACGCAGTATTTT. Amino acid sequence: CASNSNALGTDTQYF.

This clonotype was detected many times. This CDR3 is CASSQDGVAGVDEQFF. In nucleotides, the CDR3 is TGCGCCAGCAGCCAAGACGGAGTAGCGGGAGTAGATGAGCAGTTCTTC. The gene calls are TRBV4-1 and TRBJ2-1; TRBD2 agrees at 9 bases. V lost 0 bases to trimming and J lost 8 bases; unmatched junction nucleotides: 8. The CDR3 has 16 amino acids. Germline lookup yields CDR1 MGHRA and CDR2 YSYEKL.

The rearrangement uses TRBV10-3 and TRBJ2-2, with 9 nucleotides matching TRBD1. Trimming took 7 bases from V and 1 from J; bases not matched to a gene: 4. Germline loops: CDR1 ENHRY, CDR2 SYGVKD. The CDR3 totals 15 residues. The CDR3 here is CAITPTGGNTGELFF. CDR3 in DNA: TGTGCCATCACCCCGACAGGGGGGAACACCGGGGAGCTGTTTTTT.

This clonotype was detected ten times or more. The rearrangement links TRBV28 to TRBJ2-5; tentatively, D is TRBD1 or TRBD2 (5 bases each). The V gene lost 5 bases and the J gene lost 5 bases, with 15 bases spanning the gap. The germline V gene has CDR1 MDHEN and CDR2 SYDVKM. CDR3 size: 14 residues. CDR3 nucleotide sequence: TGTGCCAGCAGTGGGGACCTAAGGGAGGAGACCCAGTACTTC. It specifies CASSGDLREETQYF.

In this sample, this clonotype turned up a few times. The rearrangement links TRBV6-6 to TRBJ1-6; 10 positions agree with TRBD1. J gave up 5 bases and V 2 bases, and 6 bases lay outside the gene matches. The CDR3 has 17 amino acids. CDR1 and CDR2 (germline): MNHNY, SVGAGI (reference sequence). CDR3 region: CASSYPGQGRNNSPLHF. DNA for the CDR3: TGTGCCAGCAGTTACCCGGGACAGGGGAGGAATAATTCACCCCTCCACTTT.

The rearrangement links TRBV4-3 to TRBJ2-7; D is perhaps TRBD1 (5 bases). The CDR3 has 13 amino acids. CDR1 LGHNA and CDR2 YSLEER come from the germline V gene. The ends were cut back, 1 base at V and 6 bases at J, with 10 bases in the middle. The CDR3 protein is CASSQAQGCEQYF. CDR3 DNA: TGCGCCAGCAGCCAAGCCCAGGGCTGCGAGCAGTACTTC.

This chain connects TRBV7-2 to TRBJ1-2, with a possible D match to TRBD1 (6 bases). The CDR3 sequence is 16 residues long. From germline, CDR1 is SGHTA and CDR2 FQGNSA. Trimming stripped 5 bases from V and 5 bases from J, with 21 bases between. CDR3 sequence (DNA): TGTGCCAGCAGCCCTAGGGTACAGGGCGCGACGTATGGCTACACCTTC. Residues: CASSPRVQGATYGYTF.